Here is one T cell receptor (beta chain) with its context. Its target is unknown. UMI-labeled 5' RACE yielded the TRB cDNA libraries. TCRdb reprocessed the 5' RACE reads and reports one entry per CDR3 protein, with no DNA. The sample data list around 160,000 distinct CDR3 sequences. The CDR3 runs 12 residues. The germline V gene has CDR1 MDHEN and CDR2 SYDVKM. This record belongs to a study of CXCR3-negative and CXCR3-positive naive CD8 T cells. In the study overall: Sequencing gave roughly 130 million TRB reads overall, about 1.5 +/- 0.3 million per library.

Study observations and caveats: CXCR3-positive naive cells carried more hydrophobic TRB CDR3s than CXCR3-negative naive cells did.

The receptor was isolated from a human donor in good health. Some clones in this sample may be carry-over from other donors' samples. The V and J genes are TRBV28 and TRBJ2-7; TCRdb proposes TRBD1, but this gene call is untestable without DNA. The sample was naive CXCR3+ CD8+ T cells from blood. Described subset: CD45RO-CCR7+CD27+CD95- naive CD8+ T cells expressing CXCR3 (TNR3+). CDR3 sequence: CASSLTGTEQYF.